The T cell receptor (beta chain) described here comes from a study of shared clonotypes between healthy human individuals. General study results and limits: Among donors, the sharing of clonotypes was expected to be influenced by sequencing depth. Relative to their counterparts shared across all four donors, non-shared clonotypes exhibited diminished generation probabilities. When naive CD4 clonotypes were compared across a few donors, about 5% were shared.

Splitting of each subset's genomic DNA was done evenly across several immunoSEQ plates. Libraries were prepared by immunoSEQ multiplex PCR; TCRdb keeps only in-frame clonotypes and omits some of them. This table has over a million clones, 78% appearing once. As regards this clone: As yet, its antigen is unknown.

The CDR3 sequence is 11 residues long. Germline assignment: CDR1 SEHNR and CDR2 FQNEAQ (reference sequence). Trimming pared 1 base from V and 6 bases from J, leaving 4 bases between. The source is a man aged 18 to 30 in good health. Some clones in this sample may be carry-over from other donors' samples. The chain combines TRBV7-9 with TRBJ2-7, with D unresolved. The sample was memory CD4+ T cells from PBMCs. Subset of the sample: CD45RA-negative fraction. The CDR3 DNA reads TGTGCCAGCAGCTTAGACGGCGAGCAGTACTTC. Protein sequence: CASSLDGEQYF.